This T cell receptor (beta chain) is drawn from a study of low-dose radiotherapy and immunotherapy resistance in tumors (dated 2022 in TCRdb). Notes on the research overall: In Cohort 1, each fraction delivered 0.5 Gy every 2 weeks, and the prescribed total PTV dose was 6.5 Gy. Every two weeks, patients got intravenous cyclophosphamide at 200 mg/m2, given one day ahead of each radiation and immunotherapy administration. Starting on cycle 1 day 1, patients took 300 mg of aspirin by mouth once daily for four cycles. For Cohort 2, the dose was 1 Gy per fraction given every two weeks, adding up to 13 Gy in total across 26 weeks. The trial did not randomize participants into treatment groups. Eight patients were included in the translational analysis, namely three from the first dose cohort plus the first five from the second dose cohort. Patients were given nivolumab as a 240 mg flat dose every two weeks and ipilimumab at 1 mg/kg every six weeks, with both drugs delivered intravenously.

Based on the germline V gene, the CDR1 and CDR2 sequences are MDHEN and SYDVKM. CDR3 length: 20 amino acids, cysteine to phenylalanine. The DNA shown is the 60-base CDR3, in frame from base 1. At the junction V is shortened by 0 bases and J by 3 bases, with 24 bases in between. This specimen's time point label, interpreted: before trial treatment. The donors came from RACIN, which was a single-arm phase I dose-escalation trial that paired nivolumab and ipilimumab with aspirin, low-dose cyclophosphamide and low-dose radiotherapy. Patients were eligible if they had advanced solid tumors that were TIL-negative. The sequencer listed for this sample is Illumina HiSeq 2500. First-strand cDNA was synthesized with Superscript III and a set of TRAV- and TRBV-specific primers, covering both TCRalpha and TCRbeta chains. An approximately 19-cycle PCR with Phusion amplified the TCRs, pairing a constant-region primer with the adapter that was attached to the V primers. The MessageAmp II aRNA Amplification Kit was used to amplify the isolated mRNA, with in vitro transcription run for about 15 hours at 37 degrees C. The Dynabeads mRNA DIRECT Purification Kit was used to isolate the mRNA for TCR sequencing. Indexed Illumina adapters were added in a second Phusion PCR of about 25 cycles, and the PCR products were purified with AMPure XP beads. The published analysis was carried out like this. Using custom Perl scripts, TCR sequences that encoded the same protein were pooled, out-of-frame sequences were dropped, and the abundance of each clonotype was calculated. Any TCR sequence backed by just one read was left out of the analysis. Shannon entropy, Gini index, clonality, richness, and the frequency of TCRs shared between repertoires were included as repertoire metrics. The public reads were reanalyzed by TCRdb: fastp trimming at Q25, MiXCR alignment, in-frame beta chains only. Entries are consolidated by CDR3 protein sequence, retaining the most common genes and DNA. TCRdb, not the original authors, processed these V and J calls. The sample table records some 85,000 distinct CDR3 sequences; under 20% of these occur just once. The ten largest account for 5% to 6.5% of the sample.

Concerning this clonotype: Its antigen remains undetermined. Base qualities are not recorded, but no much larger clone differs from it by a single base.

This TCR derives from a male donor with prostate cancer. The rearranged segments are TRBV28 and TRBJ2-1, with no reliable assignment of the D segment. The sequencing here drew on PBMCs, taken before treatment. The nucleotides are TGTGCCAGCAGTTTATGTTTATTGGTTCCGCCCAGTAAGTTCTACAATGAGCAGTTCTTC. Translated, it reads CASSLCLLVPPSKFYNEQFF.